This T cell receptor (beta chain) was retrieved from a study of blood T cell repertoires in COVID-19. Study background: COVID-19 samples collected from the United States, Italy and Spain covered acute and convalescent phases. PBMCs, B-cell-depleted T cells, or T cells provided the cDNA or gDNA that made up the material.

Assay used: immunoSEQ multiplex PCR; TCRdb lists only in-frame clones, some missing. Of hundreds of thousands of clones listed, around 89% are singletons. V was pared by 2 bases and J by 8 bases, with 11 bases of the junction left unmatched. The CDR3 covers 16 residues. Germline V CDR1 and CDR2: MDHEN, SYDVKM. Sequencing was performed on PBMCs or T cells enriched from blood (not recorded which). The TCR was taken from a woman aged 55-69 years in a cohort exposed to, infected with or recovered from COVID-19 (not recorded which). This chain connects TRBV28 to TRBJ2-1; TRBD1 matches 8 bases. Here the CDR3 reads CASSLNQRTGTHEQFF. CDR3 DNA: TGTGCCAGCAGTTTAAATCAGAGGACAGGGACGCATGAGCAGTTCTTC.